This TCR beta chain was identified in a study of monozygotic twins with inflammatory bowel disease. Each UMI, carrying a 6-nucleotide sample barcode, came from template switching. From its re-call of the 5' RACE reads, TCRdb lists each CDR3 protein once, without DNA. Recorded for this sample: a few hundred thousand distinct CDR3 sequences. Germline V lookup: CDR1 DFQATT, CDR2 SNEGSKA (reference sequence). The CDR3 extends over 11 amino acids. This receptor was obtained from a human donor with ulcerative colitis or Crohn's disease, or a healthy co-twin of an affected twin (not recorded which). The V call is TRBV20-1, the J call TRBJ2-1; the TCRdb call, TRBD1, lacks DNA for checking. The material sequenced was blood. The CDR3 sequence is CSAEQGKLQFF.